The next 27 T cell receptor beta chains were all read from a single sample in a study of control samples from healthy donors and cancer patients. Clones were sequenced by immunoSEQ multiplex PCR, and TCRdb holds only the in-frame ones, with some missing. The table lists tens of thousands of clones, less than 90% of them singletons. Sequences were obtained from blood. The receptors stem from a woman in her forties or fifties in good health.

This clone was counted a single time. The chain employs TRBV4-2 and TRBJ1-2; possible D gene TRBD1, 6 bases. CDR3 length: 14 amino acids. Trimming took 4 bases from V and 4 from J, leaving 13 bases between them. The germline gives CDR1 LGHNA, CDR2 YNFKEQ. CDR3 sequence (DNA): TGTGCCAGCAGCCGGGGGGCAGGGCCCTATGGCTACACCTTC. This encodes CASSRGAGPYGYTF.

The chain carries TRBV27 and TRBJ2-1; 10 nucleotides agree with TRBD1. Germline V gives CDR1 MNHEY, CDR2 SMNVEV (reference sequence). The CDR3 runs 15 residues. Trimming removed 6 bases from V and 4 bases from J; junction bases left unmatched: 6. The CDR3 DNA is TGTGCCAGCAGGCAACCGGGACAGGGGTACAATGAGCAGTTCTTC. It encodes CASRQPGQGYNEQFF.

The chain employs TRBV7-2 and TRBJ2-2, with D uncertain. The length of the CDR3 is 15 residues. Per germline, CDR1 SGHTA and CDR2 FQGNSA. The V gene lost 1 base and the J gene lost 2 bases, with 8 bases spanning the gap. CDR3 coding DNA: TGTGCCAGCAGCTTAGTTAGCCTCAACACCGGGGAGCTGTTTTTT. Encoded protein: CASSLVSLNTGELFF.

The chain joins TRBV19 to TRBJ1-6; 7 nucleotides line up with TRBD1. Germline values: CDR1 LNHDA, CDR2 SQIVND (reference sequence). The V and J ends lost 5 bases and 0 bases, in that order; junction bases with no gene match: 7. This CDR3 is 17 amino acids long. This CDR3 is CASSGLQGSSYNSPLHF. In nucleotides, the CDR3 is TGTGCCAGTAGTGGCCTACAGGGGAGCTCCTATAATTCACCCCTCCACTTT.

The CDR3 spells CSVFSGNTIYF. CDR3 in DNA: TGCAGCGTTTTCTCTGGAAACACCATATATTTT. The rearrangement uses TRBV29-1 and TRBJ1-3; D is uncertain. Per the germline V gene, CDR1 is SQVTM and CDR2 is ANQGSEA. This CDR3 has 11 amino acids. The V gene lost 5 bases and the J gene lost 0 bases, with 2 bases spanning the gap.

J is TRBJ2-5 and V is TRBV5-3; 11 bases match TRBD1. TRBV5-3 is identified as an open reading frame with a role that is uncertain. V trimming: 7 bases; J trimming: 4 bases; junction bases outside the gene matches: 6. The CDR3 length is 14 residues. The CDR3 DNA reads TGTGCCAGAGACTTGGGGACAGGGGGAGAGACCCAGTACTTC. Translating gives CARDLGTGGETQYF.

The genes are TRBV28 and TRBJ2-6; D is unresolved. Germline V CDR1 and CDR2: MDHEN, SYDVKM. The ends were cut back, 5 bases at V and 0 bases at J, with 8 bases in the middle. This CDR3 is built from 15 residues. The CDR3 region is CASSAARSGANVLTF. The CDR3 DNA sequence: TGTGCCAGCAGTGCCGCGCGCTCTGGGGCCAACGTCCTGACTTTC.

The DNA of the CDR3 is TGTGCCAGCATCCGACTCGCATGGCCCACTGAAGCTTTCTTT. Its protein product is CASIRLAWPTEAFF. The V and J genes are TRBV6-4 and TRBJ1-1; no clear D gene. V lost 7 bases and J lost 4, with 16 bases in between. Germline CDR1 reads MRHNA; CDR2 reads SNTAGT. This CDR3 contains 14 residues.

The rearrangement joins TRBV15 to TRBJ2-5; D is perhaps TRBD1 or TRBD2 (5 bases each). From germline, CDR1 is LNHNV and CDR2 YYDKDF (reference sequence). This CDR3 region has 13 residues. V lost 7 bases and J lost 2, with 11 bases in between. The CDR3 spells CATTEGPQETQYF. The CDR3 DNA is TGTGCCACCACTGAGGGGCCTCAAGAGACCCAGTACTTC.

This clone was seen once. V usage is TRBV21-1 and J usage is TRBJ1-2; TRBD1 is the table's D call and was not checked against the DNA. TRBV21-1 is a recognized pseudogene. The CDR3 covers 16 residues. CDR3 loop: CASSKNGRTGTYGYTF. CDR3 bases: TGTGCCAGCAGCAAAAATGGGCGGACAGGGACATATGGCTACACCTTC.

V and J are TRBV3-1 (or the pseudogene TRBV3-2) and TRBJ2-7; 7 positions match TRBD2. J lost 6 bases, V lost 0 bases, and 11 bases had no gene match. The CDR3 is made up of 16 amino acids. Germline V gene lookup returns CDR1 LGHDT and CDR2 YNNKEL (reference sequence). The CDR3 nucleotides are TGTGCCAGCAGCCAAGAGGGGAGGGTTGGGCGCCCCGAGCAGTACTTC. Protein sequence: CASSQEGRVGRPEQYF.

V gene TRBV25-1 combines with J gene TRBJ2-7, with 9 bases matching TRBD1. This CDR3 has 14 residues. J was trimmed by 3 bases and V by 4 bases; bases with no gene match: 4. CDR1 MGHDK and CDR2 SYGVNS come from the germline V gene. The CDR3 nucleotides are TGTGCCAGCAGTGGACGGGGACAGGGCTACGAGCAGTACTTC. Translating gives CASSGRGQGYEQYF.

V usage is TRBV28 and J usage is TRBJ2-5, with TRBD2 matching over 7 bases. J gave up 4 bases and V 3 bases, and 11 bases lay outside the gene matches. The CDR3 totals 16 residues. Germline V gene lookup returns CDR1 MDHEN and CDR2 SYDVKM. The CDR3 region has the DNA TGTGCCAGCAGTTTCTCTCTGGGGGAGGGCCTAGAGACCCAGTACTTC. Protein sequence: CASSFSLGEGLETQYF.

V is TRBV25-1 and J is TRBJ2-1; the D gene is possibly TRBD1 (7 bases). V dropped 4 bases and J dropped 4 bases, with 17 bases sitting between them. Germline values: CDR1 MGHDK, CDR2 SYGVNS. This CDR3 is 16 amino acids long. CDR3 sequence (DNA): TGTGCCAGCAGTGGATACTACAGGGGAGGTTACAATGAGCAGTTCTTC. It translates to CASSGYYRGGYNEQFF.

DNA of the CDR3: TGTGCCAGCAGCGAGGGACAGCCCTACAATGAGCAGTTCTTC. It specifies CASSEGQPYNEQFF. The chain uses TRBV9 and TRBJ2-1; 7 bases are shared with TRBD1. The CDR3 is 14 amino acids. Germline lookup yields CDR1 SGDLS and CDR2 YYNGEE. V shed 3 bases, J shed 2 bases, and the junction held 2 bases outside the gene matches.

The chain is built from TRBV23-1 and TRBJ1-6, with a weak D call TRBD1 (6 bases). TRBV23-1 is filed as an ORF, its function uncertain. V dropped 2 bases and J dropped 10 bases, with 12 bases sitting between them. This CDR3 contains 14 residues. CDR3 amino acids: CASSQTGRRSPLHF. The CDR3 bases are TGCGCCAGCAGTCAAACAGGGCGTCGGTCACCCCTCCACTTT.

The J gene is TRBJ2-2, the V gene TRBV5-7; D is possibly TRBD2 (5 bases). TRBV5-7 is assigned to the ORF class and has an uncertain function. CDR3 size: 17 residues. Trimming stripped 4 bases from V and 2 bases from J, with 18 bases between. The CDR3: CASSPIRDLTNTGELFF. The CDR3 DNA reads as TGTGCCAGCAGCCCCATCCGGGATCTAACTAACACCGGGGAGCTGTTTTTT.

The chain joins TRBV28 to TRBJ1-6; perhaps TRBD1 as D (5 bases). The CDR3 covers 14 residues. The V gene's germline CDR1 is MDHEN and CDR2 SYDVKM. V was cut by 2 bases and J by 8 bases, with 10 bases left in between. CDR3 loop: CASSLGRAYSPLHF. CDR3 coding DNA: TGTGCCAGCAGTTTAGGCAGGGCTTATTCACCCCTCCACTTT.

The rearrangement links TRBV5-4 to TRBJ2-4, with 7 positions matching TRBD2. Germline CDR1 is SGHNT and CDR2 is YYREEE (reference sequence). The CDR3 has 18 amino acids. Trimming took 2 bases from V and 0 from J; bases not matched to a gene: 11. The CDR3 sequence: CASSFVILGGIAKNIQYF. The CDR3 DNA is TGTGCCAGCAGCTTCGTCATTCTGGGAGGGATAGCCAAAAACATTCAGTACTTC.

This sequence joins TRBV4-2 and TRBJ2-5, with D unresolved. Germline CDR1 and CDR2: LGHNA and YNFKEQ. The CDR3 runs 14 residues. V was pared by 1 base and J by 5 bases, with 11 bases between. The CDR3 protein is CASSQGVFSETQYF. For the CDR3, the DNA is TGTGCCAGCAGCCAAGGGGTCTTTTCGGAGACCCAGTACTTC.

V and J are TRBV7-3 and TRBJ2-1; possibly TRBD1 or TRBD2 for D (5 bases each). V gave up 8 bases and J gave up 4 bases, with 21 bases separating them. Germline V lookup: CDR1 SGHTA, CDR2 FQGTGA. The CDR3 extends over 16 amino acids. The CDR3 region has the DNA TGTGCCAGCTCCCCCCCCGGGACCGCCCCTTACAATGAGCAGTTCTTC. Residues: CASSPPGTAPYNEQFF. Looking up the rest from reference TRBV7-3 and TRBJ2-1 gives the full variable domain: GAGVSQTPSNKVTEKGKYVELRCDPISGHTALYWYRQSLGQGPEFLIYFQGTGAADDSGLPNDRFFAVRPEGSVSTLKIQRTERGDSAVYLCASSPPGTAPYNEQFFGPGTRLTVL.

The gene calls are TRBV11-3 and TRBJ2-1; weak D call: TRBD1 (6 bases). Germline V gene sequence: CDR1 SGHNT, CDR2 YENEEA. The CDR3 runs to 15 residues. Trimming shortened V by 0 bases and J by 1 base, and 7 bases separated the two germline ends. As DNA, the CDR3 is TGTGCCAGCAGCTTAGACGACAGGTCCTACAATGAGCAGTTCTTC. Amino acid sequence: CASSLDDRSYNEQFF.

V usage is TRBV13 and J usage is TRBJ2-3, with 9 bases lining up with TRBD1. Per germline, CDR1 PRHDT and CDR2 FYEKMQ (reference sequence). J was trimmed by 4 bases and V by 5 bases; bases with no gene match: 7. The CDR3 sequence is 15 residues long. CDR3 region: CASSQGDRAADTQYF. In DNA, the CDR3 is TGTGCCAGCAGCCAAGGGGACAGGGCTGCAGATACGCAGTATTTT.

This clone has just one count. This rearrangement joins TRBV24-1 to TRBJ2-3, with 9 bases matching TRBD1. Trimming cost V 9 bases and J 3 bases; bases outside gene matches: 6. The CDR3 length is 14 residues. Germline lookup yields CDR1 KGHDR and CDR2 SFDVKD. The CDR3 spells CATGRTGETDTQYF. DNA for the CDR3: TGTGCCACCGGAAGGACAGGGGAAACAGATACGCAGTATTTT.

The gene calls are TRBV14 and TRBJ2-3, with 8 positions matching TRBD1. CDR3 length: 16 amino acids. The J segment lost 3 bases and the V segment lost 4 bases, leaving 9 bases of the junction unmatched. Germline V CDR1 and CDR2: SGHDN, FVKESK. CDR3 sequence: CASSPQTGAITDTQYF. The CDR3 DNA sequence: TGTGCCAGCAGCCCTCAGACAGGGGCTATAACAGATACGCAGTATTTT.

J is TRBJ2-1 and V is TRBV5-1, with 7 bases lining up with TRBD2. The CDR3 sequence is 15 residues long. Germline-derived CDR1 and CDR2 are SGHRS and YFSETQ. V lost 4 bases and J lost 7; bases outside the gene matches: 11. This chain's CDR3 is CASSTVTSMVNEQFF. The CDR3 DNA is TGCGCCAGCAGCACCGTGACTAGCATGGTAAATGAGCAGTTCTTC.

The chain uses TRBV3-1 (or the pseudogene TRBV3-2) and TRBJ2-2; no clear D gene. The V end was cut by 5 bases, the J end by 7 bases, with 11 bases between. The length of the CDR3 is 13 residues. The germline V gene encodes CDR1 LGHDT and CDR2 YNNKEL (reference sequence). CDR3 loop: CASSSPGSGELFF. The DNA for the CDR3 is TGTGCCAGCAGCTCCCCGGGTAGCGGGGAGCTGTTTTTT.